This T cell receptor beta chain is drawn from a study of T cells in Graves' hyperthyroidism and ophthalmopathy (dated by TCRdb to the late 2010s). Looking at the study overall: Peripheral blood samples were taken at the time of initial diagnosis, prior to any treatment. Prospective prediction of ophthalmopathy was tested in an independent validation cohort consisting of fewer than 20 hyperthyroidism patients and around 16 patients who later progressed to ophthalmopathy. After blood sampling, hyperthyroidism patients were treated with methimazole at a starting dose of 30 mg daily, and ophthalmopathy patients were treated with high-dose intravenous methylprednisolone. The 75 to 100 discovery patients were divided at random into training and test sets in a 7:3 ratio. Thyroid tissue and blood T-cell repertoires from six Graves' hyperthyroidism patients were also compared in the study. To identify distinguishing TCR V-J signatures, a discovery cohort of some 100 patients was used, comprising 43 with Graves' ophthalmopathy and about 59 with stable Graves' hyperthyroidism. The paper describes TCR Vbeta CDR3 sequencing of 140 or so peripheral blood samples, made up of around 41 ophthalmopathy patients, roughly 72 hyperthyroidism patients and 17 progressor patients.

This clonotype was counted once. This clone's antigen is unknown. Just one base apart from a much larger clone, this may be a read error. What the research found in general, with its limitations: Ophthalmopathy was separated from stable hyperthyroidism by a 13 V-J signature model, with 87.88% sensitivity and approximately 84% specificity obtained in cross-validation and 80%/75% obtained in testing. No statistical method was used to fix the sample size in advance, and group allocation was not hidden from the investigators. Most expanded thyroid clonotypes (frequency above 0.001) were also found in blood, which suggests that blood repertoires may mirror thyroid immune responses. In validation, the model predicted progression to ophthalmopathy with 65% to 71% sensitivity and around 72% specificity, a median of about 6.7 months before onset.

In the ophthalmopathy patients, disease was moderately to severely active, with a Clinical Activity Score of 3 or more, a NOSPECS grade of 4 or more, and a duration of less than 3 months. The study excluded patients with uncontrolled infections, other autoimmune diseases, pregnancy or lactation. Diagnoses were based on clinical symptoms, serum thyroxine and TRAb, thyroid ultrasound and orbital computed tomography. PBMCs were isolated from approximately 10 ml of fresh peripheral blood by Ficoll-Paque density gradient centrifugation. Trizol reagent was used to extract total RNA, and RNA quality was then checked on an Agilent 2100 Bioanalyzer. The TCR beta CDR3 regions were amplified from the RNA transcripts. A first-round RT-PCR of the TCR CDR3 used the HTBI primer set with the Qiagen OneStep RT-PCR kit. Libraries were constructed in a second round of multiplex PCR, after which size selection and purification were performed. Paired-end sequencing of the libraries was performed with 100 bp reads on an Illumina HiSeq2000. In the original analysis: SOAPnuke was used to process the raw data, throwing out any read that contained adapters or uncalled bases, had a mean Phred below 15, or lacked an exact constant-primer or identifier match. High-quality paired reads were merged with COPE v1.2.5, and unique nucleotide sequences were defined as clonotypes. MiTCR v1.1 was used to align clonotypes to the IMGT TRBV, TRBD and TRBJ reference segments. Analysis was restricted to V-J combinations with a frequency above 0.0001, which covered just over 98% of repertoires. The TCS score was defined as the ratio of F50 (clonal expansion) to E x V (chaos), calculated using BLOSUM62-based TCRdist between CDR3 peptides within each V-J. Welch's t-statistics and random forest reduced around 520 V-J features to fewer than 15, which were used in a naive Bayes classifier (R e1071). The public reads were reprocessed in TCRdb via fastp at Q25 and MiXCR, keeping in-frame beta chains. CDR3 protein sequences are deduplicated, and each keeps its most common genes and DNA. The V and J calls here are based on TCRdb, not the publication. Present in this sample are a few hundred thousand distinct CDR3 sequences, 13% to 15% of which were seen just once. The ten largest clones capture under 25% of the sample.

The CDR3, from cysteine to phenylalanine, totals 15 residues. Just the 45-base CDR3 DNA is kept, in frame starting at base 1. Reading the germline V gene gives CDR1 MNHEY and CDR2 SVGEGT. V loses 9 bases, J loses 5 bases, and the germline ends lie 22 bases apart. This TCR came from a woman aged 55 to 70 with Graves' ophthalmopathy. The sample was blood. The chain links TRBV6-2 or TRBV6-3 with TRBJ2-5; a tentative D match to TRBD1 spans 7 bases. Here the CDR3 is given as CARSPRGAGEETQYF. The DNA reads TGTGCCAGGAGTCCCAGGGGGGCGGGTGAGGAGACCCAGTACTTC.